Listed below are T cell receptor beta chains from one sample, sequenced in a study of cytomegalovirus exposure and HLA in healthy donors. Here immunoSEQ multiplex PCR was the method, and the copy in TCRdb shows in-frame clones only, minus some. This table has over 100,000 clones, around 65% appearing once. The source material was PBMCs. The receptors were sampled from a man between 18 and 35 years old in good health and CMV-seronegative. The CDR3 runs from the conserved cysteine through the conserved F or W. A D gene is named only where the DNA matches it firmly. The size of a clone is reported for some rows only, either as once, few or many, or as a class for expanded clones.

v_call	d_call	clone_size	j_call	cdr3_nt	cdr3_aa
TRBV18	TRBD1	-	TRBJ1-2	TGTGCCAGCTCACCGTCGACAGGGTTTGGGGGCTACCCCTTC	CASSPSTGFGGYPF
TRBV30	-	-	TRBJ2-7	TGTGCCTGGAGTGTAGGCGGCGGGGGCCCTGAGCAGTACTTC	CAWSVGGGGPEQYF
TRBV6-5	-	-	TRBJ2-7	TGTGCCAGCAGACCCACGATATACGAGCAGTACTTC	CASRPTIYEQYF
TRBV19	-	-	TRBJ1-2	TGTGCCAGTAGTAGAGCGGGACATCATGGAGGCTACACCTTC	CASSRAGHHGGYTF
TRBV30	TRBD1	-	TRBJ1-2	TGTGCCTGGAGTGTGGGCGGGACAGGGAAGTACACCTTC	CAWSVGGTGKYTF
TRBV18	-	-	TRBJ2-1	TGTGCCAGCTCACCCCTGGACGTCCCGGCGGGGAATGAGCAGTTCTTC	CASSPLDVPAGNEQFF
TRBV27	-	-	TRBJ1-1	TGTGCCAGCAGGCTGGGCGTCCGCACGGATGAAGCTTTCTTT	CASRLGVRTDEAFF
TRBV5-1	TRBD1	-	TRBJ1-1	TGCGCCAGCAGCTTACCGGGACAGGGGACCACTGAAGCTTTCTTT	CASSLPGQGTTEAFF
TRBV15	-	-	TRBJ1-1	TGTGCCACCAGCACCAGACGGGGGAACACTGAAGCTTTCTTT	CATSTRRGNTEAFF
TRBV10-3	-	-	TRBJ1-2	TGTGCCATCAGGGACAGCAACACTGACTATGGCTACACCTTC	CAIRDSNTDYGYTF
TRBV27	-	-	TRBJ1-4	TGTGCCAGCAGTAGACAGTCCTATGAAAAACTGTTTTTT	CASSRQSYEKLFF
TRBV6-1	-	-	TRBJ1-1	TGTGCCAGCAGTGAAGTCACGGTTGTGAACACTGAAGCTTTCTTT	CASSEVTVVNTEAFF
TRBV19	TRBD1	-	TRBJ1-5	TGTGCCAGTAGTAAGACCGGGACAGGGTTGAATCAGCCCCAGCATTTT	CASSKTGTGLNQPQHF
TRBV10-3	-	-	TRBJ2-7	TGTGCCATCATGAGCGGAAAAGCCTACGAGCAGTACTTC	CAIMSGKAYEQYF
TRBV4-1	TRBD1	-	TRBJ2-2	TGCGCCAGCAGCCAACAAATCCGGGACAGGTTCAGAGGGGAGCTGTTTTTT	CASSQQIRDRFRGELFF
TRBV9	TRBD1	few	TRBJ1-1	TGTGCCAGCAGCGCGAGGACAGGGAGGTTGACTGAAGCTTTCTTT	CASSARTGRLTEAFF
TRBV12-5	TRBD1	-	TRBJ1-2	TGTGCTAGTGGTTTCCGAGGGGGCGGCTACACCTTC	CASGFRGGGYTF
TRBV19	-	-	TRBJ2-6	TGTGCCAGTAGTGCGGCGAGCTCTGGGGCCAACGTCCTGACTTTC	CASSAASSGANVLTF
TRBV18	-	-	TRBJ1-2	TGTGCCAGCTCACCTTCCGGCAGGGGACCTAACTATGGCTACACCTTC	CASSPSGRGPNYGYTF
TRBV6-5	-	-	TRBJ2-7	TGTGCCAGCAGTTCCCCCCGGGGGCAGTACTTC	CASSSPRGQYF
TRBV10-3	-	-	TRBJ1-2	TGTGCCATCAGTGAGCGGACAGATGGCTACACCTTC	CAISERTDGYTF
TRBV14	TRBD2	-	TRBJ2-1	TGTGCCAGCAGCTCGCGACTAGCGGGGGGCGGCGAGCAGTTCTTC	CASSSRLAGGGEQFF
TRBV14	-	-	TRBJ2-2	TGTGCCAGCAGCCAAGCCAGGGTTTACACCGGGGAGCTGTTTTTT	CASSQARVYTGELFF
TRBV7-8	-	-	TRBJ1-2	TGTGCCAGCAGCTTATCTCCCGAGATCTATGGCTACACCTTC	CASSLSPEIYGYTF
TRBV2	-	-	TRBJ2-7	TGTGCCAGCAGGATAGCGTCCGAGCAGTACTTC	CASRIASEQYF
TRBV27	TRBD1	-	TRBJ1-6	TGTGCCAGCAGTAACAGACAGGGACATAATAATTCACCCCTCCACTTT	CASSNRQGHNNSPLHF
TRBV5-1	TRBD1	-	TRBJ1-2	TGCGCCAGCAGCACGGCCGGGACAGGGAACTATGGCTACACCTTC	CASSTAGTGNYGYTF
TRBV27	-	-	TRBJ1-2	TGTGCCAGCAGTTTCGTCCAGGCCCGCCCCCCTGGCTACACCTTC	CASSFVQARPPGYTF
TRBV27	-	-	TRBJ2-7	TGTGCCAGCAGTGGACGTGGGGCGGGACTCTACGAGCAGTACTTC	CASSGRGAGLYEQYF
TRBV30	TRBD2	-	TRBJ2-2	TGTGCCTGGAGTTTATTAGTTGGGCTAGCGGCAAACACCGGGGAGCTGTTTTTT	CAWSLLVGLAANTGELFF
TRBV6-6	-	-	TRBJ2-3	TGTGCCCACGCGCCGGTCACAGATACGCAGTATTTT	CAHAPVTDTQYF
TRBV9	-	-	TRBJ1-3	TGTGCCAGCAGCCCGACACATTTT	CASSPTHF
TRBV7-2	-	once	TRBJ2-7	TGTGCCAGCAGCTTAGTCGGCGACAGCTCCTACGAGCAGTACTTC	CASSLVGDSSYEQYF
TRBV9	TRBD1	-	TRBJ1-2	TGTGCCAGCAGCCAAGGACAGGGAGGTTATGGCTACACCTTC	CASSQGQGGYGYTF
TRBV21-1	-	-	TRBJ2-7	TGTGCCAGGAACAGGCGCCCCTACGAGCAGTACTTC	CARNRRPYEQYF
TRBV6-5	TRBD2	once	TRBJ2-7	TGTGCCAGCAGGTCTCTAGCGGGAGGGATCTACGAGCAGTACTTC	CASRSLAGGIYEQYF
TRBV4-1	-	few	TRBJ2-3	TGCGCCAGCAGCCACACTACTAGCCCAGATACGCAGTATTTT	CASSHTTSPDTQYF
TRBV15	TRBD2	-	TRBJ2-7	TGTGCCACCAGCAGAGATCTAGCGGGAGGGCCATACGAGCAGTACTTC	CATSRDLAGGPYEQYF
TRBV7-3	-	-	TRBJ2-3	TGTGCCAGCAGCTTTGGACCGGCGGGGGATACGCAGTATTTT	CASSFGPAGDTQYF
TRBV15	-	-	TRBJ2-1	TGTGCCACCTCTCGGGGATACAATGAGCAGTTCTTC	CATSRGYNEQFF
TRBV7-5	-	-	TRBJ2-3	TGTGCCAGAAGCTTCCCCCCGATGACAAACACAGATACGCAGTATTTT	CARSFPPMTNTDTQYF
TRBV7-9	-	-	TRBJ2-4	TGTGCCAGCAGCTTCAGGCAACTCCTCCCTCAAGCCAAAAACATTCAGTACTTC	CASSFRQLLPQAKNIQYF
TRBV11-1	TRBD1	-	TRBJ2-2	TGTGCCAGCAGCGGGACAGGGATAGCGGGGGAGCTGTTTTTT	CASSGTGIAGELFF
TRBV18	TRBD2	-	TRBJ2-1	TGTGCCAGCTCACCGGCTAGCGGGGGTGAGCAGTTCTTC	CASSPASGGEQFF